The present TCR beta chain was sequenced within a study of blood T cell repertoires in COVID-19. Across the study: There were acute and convalescent COVID-19 samples, and they came from the United States, Italy and Spain. Nucleic acid was either cDNA or gDNA, and it came from T cells, B-cell-depleted T cells, or PBMCs.

Authors' analysis steps: Amplifying reference gene primers gave estimates of nucleated cell counts. Some clones are missing from TCRdb's copy, which holds only in-frame ones; the method was immunoSEQ multiplex PCR. The V and J calls and clone size come from that table; D and trimming were worked out from the DNA. The table records about 20,000 clones, 88% of them present only once. Trimming removed 3 bases from V and 4 bases from J, with 3 bases in between. This CDR3 has 11 residues. CDR1 is SGHTA, CDR2 FQGNSA, per germline. The V call is TRBV7-2, the J call TRBJ1-1; D gene uncertain. The origin of this receptor is a human donor in a cohort sampled during active COVID-19. The sequenced material came from peripheral blood. CDR3 bases: TGTGCCAGCAGCTTTCTCACTGAAGCTTTCTTT. This translates into CASSFLTEAFF.